The 26 T cell receptor beta chains given below trace back to one sample, sequenced in a study of blood T cell repertoires in COVID-19. The data were produced by immunoSEQ multiplex PCR, yet TCRdb's version contains in-frame clones alone and is incomplete. The sample lists about 390,000 clones, approximately 87% seen once, with 10% in the top ten. The source material was PBMCs or T cells enriched from blood (not recorded which). The source of these receptors is a woman in her forties or fifties who had recovered from COVID-19.

This chain uses TRBV21-1 with TRBJ1-5; the D call TRBD1 from the table was never checked on the DNA. TRBV21-1 is flagged as a pseudogene. CDR3 length: 15 residues. CDR3 DNA: TGTGCCAGCAGCAAAAGGGGACAGGGGGGCCAGCCCCAGCATTTT. As protein: CASSKRGQGGQPQHF.

The chain links TRBV10-3 to TRBJ1-1; 7 bases match TRBD1. Looked up from germline, CDR1 is ENHRY and CDR2 is SYGVKD. The J segment lost 8 bases and the V segment lost 6 bases, leaving 6 bases of the junction unmatched. This CDR3 has 12 amino acids. Written as DNA, the CDR3 is TGTGCCATCAGAGATGGACAGGTAGAAGCTTTCTTT. This sequence encodes CAIRDGQVEAFF.

The chain combines TRBV28 with TRBJ1-5; D is ambiguous. V was shortened by 3 bases and J by 5 bases, with 14 bases between the two germline ends. The CDR3 sequence is 15 residues long. Germline values: CDR1 MDHEN, CDR2 SYDVKM. The CDR3 spells CASSFGSLGYQPQHF. The CDR3 DNA sequence: TGTGCCAGCAGTTTCGGGAGCTTGGGATATCAGCCCCAGCATTTT. The full variable domain, with the rest looked up from reference TRBV28 and TRBJ1-5, is DVKVTQSSRYLVKRTGEKVFLECVQDMDHENMFWYRQDPGLGLRLIYFSYDVKMKEKGDIPEGYSVSREKKERFSLILESASTNQTSMYLCASSFGSLGYQPQHFGDGTRLSIL.

The chain couples TRBV4-1 to TRBJ2-7, with TRBD1 matching 9 bases. CDR1 is MGHRA, CDR2 YSYEKL, per germline. The CDR3 contains 15 residues. Trimming took 5 bases from V and 3 from J; bases not matched to a gene: 8. CDR3 amino acids: CASSSRTGDGYEQYF. The CDR3 region has the DNA TGCGCCAGCAGCTCCCGGACAGGGGACGGCTACGAGCAGTACTTC.

This clone was counted only a few times. The V call is TRBV12-3 or TRBV12-4, the J call TRBJ1-2; D unclear. V was cut by 2 bases and J by 4 bases, with 8 bases left in between. The CDR3 has 13 amino acids. The CDR3 region has the DNA TGTGCCAGCAGTTTACGGGAGGCCTATGGCTACACCTTC. Encoded protein: CASSLREAYGYTF.

J is TRBJ1-3 and V is TRBV2; a possible D gene is TRBD1 (6 bases). The germline gives CDR1 SNHLY, CDR2 FYNNEI. The CDR3 runs 14 residues. V lost 5 bases, J lost 4 bases, and 12 bases lay in between. The CDR3 DNA reads TGTGCCAGCAGTTTGACAGGAGGAGGAAACACCATATATTTT. Translating it yields CASSLTGGGNTIYF.

The CDR3 DNA sequence: TGTGCCAGCAGCGGGGGGCAGGGGCATGAAAAACTGTTTTTT. It yields the protein CASSGGQGHEKLFF. V and J are TRBV6-5 and TRBJ1-4, with D perhaps matching TRBD1 (6 bases). The CDR3 consists of 14 residues. Trimming left V 6 bases short and J 6 bases short, with 14 bases between. Germline V gene sequence: CDR1 MNHEY, CDR2 SVGAGI.

The chain has TRBV5-6 and TRBJ2-7, with 10 bases identical to TRBD2. Germline loops: CDR1 SGHDT, CDR2 YYEEEE. The CDR3 covers 15 residues. The junction had 6 bases not matched to a gene; V was cut back by 4 bases and J by 2 bases. The CDR3 spells CASSPIAGGPYEQYF. Written as DNA, the CDR3 is TGTGCCAGCAGCCCCATAGCGGGGGGTCCCTACGAGCAGTACTTC.

This rearrangement joins TRBV6-5 to TRBJ2-7, with D uncertain. The CDR3 sequence is 12 residues long. Between the trimmed V and J ends, which lost 7 bases and 6 bases, there was a span of 13 bases. Looked up from germline, CDR1 is MNHEY and CDR2 is SVGAGI. DNA for the CDR3: TGTGCCAGCACCTTCCACTCGGGCGAGCAGTACTTC. It encodes CASTFHSGEQYF.

V and J are TRBV29-1 and TRBJ1-2, with TRBD1 matching over 9 bases. After removal of 6 bases from V and 1 base from J, the junction contained 18 bases not matched to a gene. Germline CDR1 SQVTM, CDR2 ANQGSEA. This CDR3 comprises 18 residues. The CDR3 loop reads CSVGDYTGGVLNNYGYTF. Written as DNA, the CDR3 is TGCAGCGTGGGGGACTACACAGGGGGCGTTTTAAATAACTATGGCTACACCTTC. Drawing the rest from reference TRBV29-1 and TRBJ1-2, the complete variable domain is SAVISQKPSRDICQRGTSLTIQCQVDSQVTMMFWYRQQPGQSLTLIATANQGSEATYESGFVIDKFPISRPNLTFSTLTVSNMSPEDSSIYLCSVGDYTGGVLNNYGYTFGSGTRLTVV.

As concerns this clone: Possible read error: a much larger clone is one base away. The chain combines TRBV11-3 with TRBJ1-1; 11 bases align to TRBD1. V lost 5 bases, J lost 4 bases, and 3 bases stayed unmatched. This CDR3 contains 14 residues. From germline, CDR1 is SGHNT and CDR2 YENEEA. CDR3 residues: CASSTGTGGTEAFF. The CDR3 nucleotides are TGTGCCAGCAGCACCGGGACAGGGGGCACTGAAGCTTTCTTT.

The chain has TRBV4-1 and TRBJ2-1; tentatively, D is TRBD2 (6 bases). Per the germline V gene, CDR1 is MGHRA and CDR2 is YSYEKL. The CDR3 is made up of 15 amino acids. Trimming left V 5 bases short and J 4 bases short, with 15 bases between. DNA of the CDR3: TGCGCCAGCAGCTCCCCCGGGGCGGGGTACAATGAGCAGTTCTTC. Protein: CASSSPGAGYNEQFF.

This chain connects TRBV28 to TRBJ1-2; 10 nucleotides agree with TRBD1. From germline, CDR1 is MDHEN and CDR2 SYDVKM. Trimming at V came to 4 bases and at J to 3 bases, leaving 11 bases not matched to a gene. The CDR3 covers 17 residues. CDR3 loop: CASSSWARDRGYYGYTF. CDR3 bases: TGTGCCAGCAGTTCCTGGGCCCGGGACAGGGGATACTATGGCTACACCTTC.

The chain recombines TRBV5-1 with TRBJ1-1; 11 bases fit TRBD1. The V gene's germline CDR1 is SGHRS and CDR2 YFSETQ. This CDR3 is 15 amino acids long. V was pared by 3 bases and J by 6 bases, with 7 bases of the junction left unmatched. As DNA, the CDR3 is TGCGCCAGCAGCTCCACCGGGACAGGGGGATCTGAAGCTTTCTTT. It translates to CASSSTGTGGSEAFF.

The chain is built from TRBV19 and TRBJ1-2; 7 bases are a match to TRBD1. Germline values: CDR1 LNHDA, CDR2 SQIVND (reference sequence). The trim removed 10 bases at V and 8 bases at J, leaving 13 bases unmatched. The CDR3 runs to 13 residues. The CDR3: CATRQGGLGGYTF. Here the CDR3 DNA reads TGTGCCACGAGACAGGGAGGTCTTGGAGGCTACACCTTC.

The V and J genes are TRBV9 and TRBJ1-4; a weak D match, TRBD1 (6 bases). There are 14 residues in the CDR3. With 2 bases removed from V and 8 bases from J, the gap between germline ends came to 13 bases. The V gene's germline CDR1 is SGDLS and CDR2 YYNGEE. The DNA for the CDR3 is TGTGCCAGCAGCGTGGGGGCAGCGGGGGAAAAACTGTTTTTT. This gives the protein CASSVGAAGEKLFF.

The chain recombines TRBV28 with TRBJ2-2, with D possibly matching TRBD1 (5 bases). Germline V gene lookup returns CDR1 MDHEN and CDR2 SYDVKM. The CDR3 runs to 14 residues. Trimming pared 5 bases from V and 3 bases from J, leaving 10 bases between. The CDR3 DNA sequence: TGTGCCAGCAGTGCCTCCAGGGACACCGGGGAGCTGTTTTTT. Its translation is CASSASRDTGELFF.

The V call is TRBV28, the J call TRBJ1-1, with D tentatively TRBD1 (5 bases). The CDR3 has 15 residues. V was cut by 5 bases and J by 9 bases, with 22 bases left in between. Germline values: CDR1 MDHEN, CDR2 SYDVKM. CDR3 in amino acids: CASSPHSATVSKAFF. The CDR3 bases are TGTGCCAGCAGTCCCCACTCAGCGACAGTCTCCAAAGCTTTCTTT. Full variable domain (outside the CDR3, taken from reference TRBV28 and TRBJ1-1): DVKVTQSSRYLVKRTGEKVFLECVQDMDHENMFWYRQDPGLGLRLIYFSYDVKMKEKGDIPEGYSVSREKKERFSLILESASTNQTSMYLCASSPHSATVSKAFFGQGTRLTVV.

The chain is built from TRBV19 and TRBJ2-3; tentative D call: TRBD2 (6 bases). V was cut by 2 bases and J by 0 bases, with 9 bases left in between. From germline, CDR1 is LNHDA and CDR2 SQIVND (reference sequence). The CDR3 covers 15 residues. In DNA form, the CDR3 reads TGTGCCAGTAGTATAAGAGGAGGGAGCACAGATACGCAGTATTTT. Residues: CASSIRGGSTDTQYF.

Details on this clone: One end of the junction is discordant with germline, which a read error may explain. The chain has TRBV2 and TRBJ2-5; 7 bases line up with TRBD2. The length of the CDR3 is 18 residues. In germline, CDR1 is SNHLY, CDR2 FYNNEI. CDR3 DNA: TGTGCCAGCAGCGAAGTGACTAGCCTATTAGCGGAGAATGAGACCCAGTACTTC. This translates into CASSEVTSLLAENETQYF.

The J gene is TRBJ2-1, the V gene TRBV4-3; 8 bases align to TRBD2. Germline values: CDR1 LGHNA, CDR2 YSLEER. The V segment lost 3 bases and the J segment 1 base; nucleotides outside the gene matches: 5. The CDR3 contains 16 residues. The chain's CDR3 is CASSQESGGSYNEQFF. CDR3 nucleotide sequence: TGCGCCAGCAGCCAGGAAAGCGGGGGATCCTACAATGAGCAGTTCTTC.

V and J are TRBV5-1 and TRBJ2-3, with TRBD1 matching over 8 bases. The CDR3 sequence is 15 residues long. Germline V CDR1 and CDR2: SGHRS, YFSETQ. With 7 bases clipped from V and 2 bases from J, the junction kept 9 bases outside the gene matches. The chain's CDR3 is CASGIQGADTDTQYF. CDR3 in DNA: TGCGCCAGCGGGATTCAGGGGGCCGACACAGATACGCAGTATTTT.

The chain joins TRBV4-3 to TRBJ1-4; TRBD1 is a possible D gene (5 bases). Germline V gene sequence: CDR1 LGHNA, CDR2 YSLEER. The CDR3 has 15 amino acids. Trimming removed 0 bases from V and 4 bases from J, with 9 bases in between. CDR3 residues: CASSQEGGFNEKLFF. The DNA of the CDR3 is TGCGCCAGCAGCCAAGAGGGGGGATTTAATGAAAAACTGTTTTTT.

V gene TRBV3-1 (or the pseudogene TRBV3-2) combines with J gene TRBJ2-1, with 9 positions matching TRBD2. The CDR3 totals 17 residues. Germline assignment: CDR1 LGHDT and CDR2 YNNKEL (reference sequence). With 0 bases clipped from V and 6 bases from J, the junction kept 9 bases outside the gene matches. The CDR3 protein is CASSQDFSSGVSNEQFF. DNA of the CDR3: TGTGCCAGCAGCCAAGATTTTTCTAGCGGGGTTTCCAATGAGCAGTTCTTC.

The chain couples TRBV19 to TRBJ1-2; maybe TRBD1 (6 bases). From germline, CDR1 is LNHDA and CDR2 SQIVND (reference sequence). Trimming took 6 bases from V and 2 from J, leaving 13 bases between them. This CDR3 has 14 amino acids. The CDR3 DNA is TGTGCCAGTAGCCAAGGGACAACAAACTATGGCTACACCTTC. Its protein is CASSQGTTNYGYTF.

The table lists this clone with a count of one. The chain recombines TRBV4-3 with TRBJ1-1; 7 nucleotides agree with TRBD1. The CDR3 runs 13 residues. The V gene's germline CDR1 is LGHNA and CDR2 YSLEER. V was pared by 6 bases and J by 0 bases, with 1 base of the junction left unmatched. The CDR3 region has the DNA TGCGCCAGCAGGGGACAGATGAACACTGAAGCTTTCTTT. The encoded protein is CASRGQMNTEAFF.